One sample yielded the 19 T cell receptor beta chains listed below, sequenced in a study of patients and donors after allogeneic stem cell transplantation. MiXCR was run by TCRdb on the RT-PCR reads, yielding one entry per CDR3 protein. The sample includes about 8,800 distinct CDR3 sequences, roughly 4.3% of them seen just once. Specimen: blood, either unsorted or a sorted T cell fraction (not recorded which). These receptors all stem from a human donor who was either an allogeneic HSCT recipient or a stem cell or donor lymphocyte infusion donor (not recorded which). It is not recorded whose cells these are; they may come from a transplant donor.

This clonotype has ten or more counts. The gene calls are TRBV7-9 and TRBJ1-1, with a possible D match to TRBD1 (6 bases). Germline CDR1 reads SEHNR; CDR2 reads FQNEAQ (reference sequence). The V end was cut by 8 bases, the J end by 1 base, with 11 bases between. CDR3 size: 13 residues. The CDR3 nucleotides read TGTGCCAGCGAATACAGGGAGAACACTGAAGCTTTCTTT. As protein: CASEYRENTEAFF. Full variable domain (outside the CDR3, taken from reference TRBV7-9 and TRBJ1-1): DTGVSQNPRHKITKRGQNVTFRCDPISEHNRLYWYRQTLGQGPEFLTYFQNEAQLEKSRLLSDRFSAERPKGSFSTLEIQRTEQGDSAMYLCASEYRENTEAFFGQGTRLTVV.

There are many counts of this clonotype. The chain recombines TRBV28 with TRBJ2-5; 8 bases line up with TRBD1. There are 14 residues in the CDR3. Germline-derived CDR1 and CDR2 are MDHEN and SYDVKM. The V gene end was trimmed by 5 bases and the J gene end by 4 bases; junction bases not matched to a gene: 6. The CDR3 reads CASSPRGRRETQYF. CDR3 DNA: TGTGCCAGCAGTCCCAGGGGGCGCAGAGAGACCCAGTACTTC.

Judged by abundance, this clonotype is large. The CDR3 DNA follows: TGCGCCAGCAGCCAAGATCGTACAGGGACAGGACTCTCCTATGGCTACACCTTC. Protein product: CASSQDRTGTGLSYGYTF. The rearrangement links TRBV4-3 to TRBJ1-2; 8 nucleotides align to TRBD1. J was trimmed by 4 bases and V by 0 bases; bases with no gene match: 13. Germline loops: CDR1 LGHNA, CDR2 YSLEER. This CDR3 has 18 residues.

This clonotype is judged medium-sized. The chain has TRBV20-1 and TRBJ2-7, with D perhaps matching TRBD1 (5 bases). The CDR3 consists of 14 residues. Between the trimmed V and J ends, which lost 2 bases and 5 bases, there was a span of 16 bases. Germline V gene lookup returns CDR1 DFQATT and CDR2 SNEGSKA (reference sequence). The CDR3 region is CSARLLGHLDEQYF. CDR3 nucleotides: TGCAGTGCTAGACTCCTTGGACACCTCGACGAGCAGTACTTC.

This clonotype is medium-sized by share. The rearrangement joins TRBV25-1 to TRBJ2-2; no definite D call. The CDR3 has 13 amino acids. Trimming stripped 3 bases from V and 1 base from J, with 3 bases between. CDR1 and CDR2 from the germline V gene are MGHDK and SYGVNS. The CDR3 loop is CASSDRNTGELFF. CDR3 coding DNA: TGTGCCAGCAGTGACAGGAACACCGGGGAGCTGTTTTTT.

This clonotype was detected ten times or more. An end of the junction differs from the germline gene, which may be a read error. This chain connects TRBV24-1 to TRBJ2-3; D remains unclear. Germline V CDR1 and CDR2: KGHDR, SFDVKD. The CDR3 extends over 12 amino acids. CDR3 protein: CAASKGTDTQYF. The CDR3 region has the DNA TGTGCCGCCAGTAAGGGCACAGATACGCAGTATTTT.

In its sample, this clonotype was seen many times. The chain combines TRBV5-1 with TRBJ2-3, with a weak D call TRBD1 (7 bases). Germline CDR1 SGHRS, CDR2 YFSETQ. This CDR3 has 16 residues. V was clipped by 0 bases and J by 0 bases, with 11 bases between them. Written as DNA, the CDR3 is TGCGCCAGCAGCTTGGAGGGGGGACAGAGCACAGATACGCAGTATTTT. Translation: CASSLEGGQSTDTQYF.

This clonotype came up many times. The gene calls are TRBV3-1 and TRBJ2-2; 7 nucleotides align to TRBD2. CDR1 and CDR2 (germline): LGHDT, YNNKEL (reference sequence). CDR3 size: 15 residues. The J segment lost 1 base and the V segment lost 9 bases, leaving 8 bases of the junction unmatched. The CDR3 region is CASNGVAGNTGELFF. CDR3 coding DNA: TGTGCCAGTAACGGTGTAGCGGGGAACACCGGGGAGCTGTTTTTT.

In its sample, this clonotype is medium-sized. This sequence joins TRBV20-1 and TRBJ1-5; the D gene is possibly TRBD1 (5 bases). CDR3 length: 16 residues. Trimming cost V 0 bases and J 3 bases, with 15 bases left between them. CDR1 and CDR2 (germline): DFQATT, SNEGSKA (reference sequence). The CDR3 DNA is TGCAGTGCTAGAGATGGGCAGGGTTTCCCCAATCAGCCCCAGCATTTT. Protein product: CSARDGQGFPNQPQHF.

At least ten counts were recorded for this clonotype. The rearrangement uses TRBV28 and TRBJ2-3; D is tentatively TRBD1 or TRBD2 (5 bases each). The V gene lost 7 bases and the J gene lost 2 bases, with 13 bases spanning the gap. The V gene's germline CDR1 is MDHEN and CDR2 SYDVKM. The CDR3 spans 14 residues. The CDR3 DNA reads TGTGCCAGCACCGAGTGGGGGAACACAGATACGCAGTATTTT. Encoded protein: CASTEWGNTDTQYF. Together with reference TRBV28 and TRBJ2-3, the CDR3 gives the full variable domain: DVKVTQSSRYLVKRTGEKVFLECVQDMDHENMFWYRQDPGLGLRLIYFSYDVKMKEKGDIPEGYSVSREKKERFSLILESASTNQTSMYLCASTEWGNTDTQYFGPGTRLTVL.

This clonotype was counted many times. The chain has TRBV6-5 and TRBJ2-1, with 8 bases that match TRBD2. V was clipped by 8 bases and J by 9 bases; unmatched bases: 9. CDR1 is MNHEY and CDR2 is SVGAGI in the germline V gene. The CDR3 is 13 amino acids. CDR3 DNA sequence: TGTGCCAGCGGGGTAGCGGGAACAAGTGAGCAGTTCTTC. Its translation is CASGVAGTSEQFF.

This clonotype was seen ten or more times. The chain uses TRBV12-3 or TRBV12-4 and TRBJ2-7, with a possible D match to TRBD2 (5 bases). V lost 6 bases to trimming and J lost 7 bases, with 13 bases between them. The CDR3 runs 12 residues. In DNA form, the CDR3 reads TGTGCCAGCAGACTTTCGGGGATAGAGCAGTACTTC. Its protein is CASRLSGIEQYF.

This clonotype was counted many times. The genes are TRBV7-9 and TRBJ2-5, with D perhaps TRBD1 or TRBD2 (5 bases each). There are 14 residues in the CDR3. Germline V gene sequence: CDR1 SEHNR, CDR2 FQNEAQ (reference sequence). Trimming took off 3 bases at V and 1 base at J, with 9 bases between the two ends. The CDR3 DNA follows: TGTGCCAGCAGCTTCGGGACCTTCCAAGAGACCCAGTACTTC. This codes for CASSFGTFQETQYF.

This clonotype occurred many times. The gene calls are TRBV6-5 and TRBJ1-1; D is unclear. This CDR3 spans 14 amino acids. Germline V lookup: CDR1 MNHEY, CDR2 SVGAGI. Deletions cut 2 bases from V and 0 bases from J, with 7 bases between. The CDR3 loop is CASSYGRMNTEAFF. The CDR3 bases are TGTGCCAGCAGTTACGGTCGGATGAACACTGAAGCTTTCTTT.

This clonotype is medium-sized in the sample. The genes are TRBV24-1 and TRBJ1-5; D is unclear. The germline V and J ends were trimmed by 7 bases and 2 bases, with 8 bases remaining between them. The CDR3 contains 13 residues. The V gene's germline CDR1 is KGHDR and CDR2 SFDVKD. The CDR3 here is CATSPNRNQPQHF. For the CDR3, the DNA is TGTGCCACCAGCCCCAACCGCAATCAGCCCCAGCATTTT.

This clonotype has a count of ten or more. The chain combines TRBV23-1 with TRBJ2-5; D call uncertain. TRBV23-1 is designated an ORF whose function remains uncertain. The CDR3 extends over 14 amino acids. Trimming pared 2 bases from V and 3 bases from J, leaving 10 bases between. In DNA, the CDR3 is TGCGCCAGCAGTCAAGGGGATGAGAAAGAGACCCAGTACTTC. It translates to CASSQGDEKETQYF.

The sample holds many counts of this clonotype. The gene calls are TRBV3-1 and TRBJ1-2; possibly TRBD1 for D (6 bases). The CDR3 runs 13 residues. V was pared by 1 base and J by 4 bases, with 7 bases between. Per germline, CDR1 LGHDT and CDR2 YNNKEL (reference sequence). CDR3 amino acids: CASSQGDIYGYTF. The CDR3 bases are TGTGCCAGCAGCCAAGGGGACATCTATGGCTACACCTTC.

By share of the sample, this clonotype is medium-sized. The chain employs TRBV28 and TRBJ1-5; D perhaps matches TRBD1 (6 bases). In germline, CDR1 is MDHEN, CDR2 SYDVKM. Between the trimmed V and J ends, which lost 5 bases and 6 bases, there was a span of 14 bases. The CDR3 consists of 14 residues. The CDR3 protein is CASSVSPGVQPQHF. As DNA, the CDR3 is TGTGCCAGCAGTGTAAGCCCAGGGGTTCAGCCCCAGCATTTT.

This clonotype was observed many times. In nucleotides, the CDR3 is TGTGCCACCAGCAGAGCACGGCAGGGCTCAGAGACCCAGTACTTC. Amino acid sequence: CATSRARQGSETQYF. This chain uses TRBV15 with TRBJ2-5; the D gene is possibly TRBD1 (5 bases). V lost 1 base and J 4 bases, leaving 13 bases between the germline ends. This CDR3 is 15 amino acids long. Per the germline V gene, CDR1 is LNHNV and CDR2 is YYDKDF (reference sequence).